One and the same sample provided the 4 T cell receptor beta chains below, sequenced in a study of human T cells and chemical hapten exposure. Regarding time point: pre-sensitization, week 0. Treatment given: therapeutic diphenylcyclopropenone sensitization with weekly scalp DPC. MiXCR was run by TCRdb on the RACE reads, yielding one entry per CDR3 protein. Here the sample spans around 110,000 distinct CDR3 sequences, roughly an eighth being singletons. Specimen: whole blood, collected in connection with sensitization to the hapten diphenylcyclopropenone (DPC). All receptors derive from a woman in her forties or fifties with alopecia areata. Some clones in this sample may be carry-over from other donors' samples.

As regards this clonotype: Germline is not matched at one junction end, which may reflect a read error. This chain joins TRBV15 and TRBJ2-1; 9 bases fit TRBD1. The CDR3 consists of 15 residues. Germline-derived CDR1 and CDR2 are LNHNV and YYDKDF (reference sequence). The CDR3: CVTSRKQGAYNEQFF. The DNA for the CDR3 is TGTGTCACCAGTCGTAAACAGGGGGCATACAATGAGCAGTTCTTC. Combining the CDR3 with reference TRBV15 and TRBJ2-1 gives the whole variable domain DAMVIQNPRYQVTQFGKPVTLSCSQTLNHNVMYWYQQKSSQAPKLLFHYYDKDFNNEADTPDNFQSRRPNTSFCFLDIRSPGLGDTAMYLCVTSRKQGAYNEQFFGPGTRLTVL.

This clonotype appeared a few times. The chain is built from TRBV7-9 and TRBJ1-1, with 9 bases matching TRBD1. Germline V gives CDR1 SEHNR, CDR2 FQNEAQ (reference sequence). This CDR3 has 16 residues. With 5 bases clipped from V and 6 bases from J, the junction kept 13 bases outside the gene matches. The CDR3 DNA sequence: TGTGCCAGCAGCGAAATTTACAGGGGGCAAAGCTCTGAAGCTTTCTTT. Translation gives CASSEIYRGQSSEAFF.

This clonotype was observed many times. J is TRBJ2-3 and V is TRBV6-5; unclear D gene. The germline CDR1 and CDR2 sequences are MNHEY and SVGAGI. CDR3 size: 19 residues. V was trimmed by 0 bases and J by 4 bases, leaving 23 bases between them. The CDR3 is CASSYSPVSSPHRADTQYF. The DNA of the CDR3 is TGTGCCAGCAGTTACTCCCCCGTTAGTAGTCCTCATCGCGCAGATACGCAGTATTTT.

This chain uses TRBV25-1 with TRBJ1-6, with no clear D. The germline V gene has CDR1 MGHDK and CDR2 SYGVNS. With 0 bases removed from V and 7 bases from J, the gap between germline ends came to 16 bases. CDR3 length: 17 amino acids. This CDR3 is CASSEYRHSGSNSPLHF. The DNA for the CDR3 is TGTGCCAGCAGTGAATACAGGCATTCGGGGTCGAATTCACCCCTCCACTTT.